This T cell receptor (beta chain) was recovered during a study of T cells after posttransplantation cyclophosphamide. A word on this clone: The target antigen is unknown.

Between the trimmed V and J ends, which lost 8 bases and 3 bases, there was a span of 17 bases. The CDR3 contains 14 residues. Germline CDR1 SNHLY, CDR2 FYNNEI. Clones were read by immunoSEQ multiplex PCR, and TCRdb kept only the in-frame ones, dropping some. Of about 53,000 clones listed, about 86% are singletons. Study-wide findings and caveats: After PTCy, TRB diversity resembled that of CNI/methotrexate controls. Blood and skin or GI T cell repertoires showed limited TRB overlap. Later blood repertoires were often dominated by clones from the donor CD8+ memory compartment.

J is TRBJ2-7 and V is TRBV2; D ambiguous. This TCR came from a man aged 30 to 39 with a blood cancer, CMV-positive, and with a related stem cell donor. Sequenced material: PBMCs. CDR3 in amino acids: CASFRLKSRYEQYF. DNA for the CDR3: TGTGCCAGCTTCCGACTCAAAAGTCGCTACGAGCAGTACTTC.